A selection of T cell receptor beta chains follows, all from one sample in a study of control samples from healthy donors and cancer patients. Here immunoSEQ multiplex PCR was the method, and the copy in TCRdb shows in-frame clones only, minus some. The data hold approximately 79,000 clones, with approximately 90% observed a single time. Sequencing was performed on blood. The receptors here all came from a man aged 50 or older in good health. Each CDR3 is given with its conserved first and last residue. The D gene is left open where the match is weak. Where a row states a size, it is once, few, many or the class of an expanded clone; other rows omit it.

V gene	clone size	D gene	J gene	CDR3 DNA	CDR3 protein
TRBV6-1	NA	TRBD1	TRBJ1-6	TGTGCCAGCAGTGAACCCCGGGACAGGGGATATAATTCACCCCTCCACTTT	CASSEPRDRGYNSPLHF
TRBV4-3	NA	TRBD1	TRBJ1-6	TGCGCCAGCAGCCAAAGCAGGGGGGGTAATTCACCCCTCCACTTT	CASSQSRGGNSPLHF
TRBV24-1	NA	TRBD1	TRBJ1-2	TGTGCCACCAGTGGGACCGGACAGGGGTCGCACGGCTACACCTTC	CATSGTGQGSHGYTF
TRBV6-5	NA	NA	TRBJ2-7	TGTGCCAGCTCGCGAGACGGCACCTACGAGCAGTACTTC	CASSRDGTYEQYF
TRBV2	NA	NA	TRBJ2-4	TGTGCCAGCAGTGAAATAGGGGGAAACATTCAGTACTTC	CASSEIGGNIQYF
TRBV12-3/TRBV12-4	NA	NA	TRBJ1-2	TGTGCCAGCAGCCCCGCCCCAGACTATGGCTACACCTTC	CASSPAPDYGYTF
TRBV24-1	NA	NA	TRBJ1-5	TGTGCCACCAGTGATTTTAAGGACCACCCCCAGCATTTT	CATSDFKDHPQHF
TRBV2	NA	NA	TRBJ1-2	TGTGCCAGCAGTCGACCCACAGGAACTAACTATGGCTACACCTTC	CASSRPTGTNYGYTF
TRBV19	NA	NA	TRBJ1-4	TGTGCCAGTAGGGACCTGGATAATGAAAAACTGTTTTTT	CASRDLDNEKLFF
TRBV18	NA	TRBD1	TRBJ1-1	TGTGCCAGCTTACCCGGGACAGGGCTCGGGCCTGCGGAAGCTTTCTTT	CASLPGTGLGPAEAFF
TRBV12-5	once	NA	TRBJ2-5	TGTGCTAGCGGGGGCGAGGAGACCCAGTACTTC	CASGGEETQYF
TRBV5-1	NA	TRBD1	TRBJ1-1	TGCGCCAGCAGCGAACCGGGACAGGTGGGCACTGAAGCTTTCTTT	CASSEPGQVGTEAFF
TRBV10-1	NA	NA	TRBJ2-1	TGCGCCAGCCGGACCCCGGCGGATGAGCAGTTCTTC	CASRTPADEQFF
TRBV5-4	NA	TRBD1	TRBJ1-2	TGTGCCAGCAGTTTTCCCGGGACAGGGTATGGCTACACCTTC	CASSFPGTGYGYTF
TRBV5-4	NA	NA	TRBJ2-1	TGTGCCAGCTCAAGTGGCAGGTACTCCTACAATGAGCAGTTCTTC	CASSSGRYSYNEQFF
TRBV5-6	once	NA	TRBJ1-3	TGTGCCAGCAGCACCGTGGGTATCGGTAGAAACACCATATATTTT	CASSTVGIGRNTIYF
TRBV11-2	NA	NA	TRBJ1-2	TGTGCCAGCAGCCCCGGGACAAGCTATGGCTACACCTTC	CASSPGTSYGYTF
TRBV6-5	NA	NA	TRBJ2-1	TGTGCCAGCAGACTCGAGGGAGTTGAGCAGTTCTTC	CASRLEGVEQFF
TRBV2	NA	NA	TRBJ2-7	TGTGCCAGCACTGAAACAGGGTTTTCGGACGAGCAGTACTTC	CASTETGFSDEQYF
TRBV6-5	NA	NA	TRBJ1-2	TGTGCCAGCAGTCTTAACTACGGCTACACCTTC	CASSLNYGYTF
TRBV2	NA	NA	TRBJ2-5	TGTGCCAGCAGGGGGACCCAGGTGGAGACCCAGTACTTC	CASRGTQVETQYF
TRBV3-1/TRBV3-2	NA	TRBD1	TRBJ2-3	TGTGCCAGCAGCCATCGCCAGGGGGCGGGCACAGATACGCAGTATTTT	CASSHRQGAGTDTQYF
TRBV27	NA	NA	TRBJ1-2	TGTGCCAGCGGACGACGGCAGCCCTATGGCTACACCTTC	CASGRRQPYGYTF
TRBV5-1	few	NA	TRBJ2-2	TGCGCCAGCAAAAAGGAGGGGGCGATCACCGGGGAGCTGTTTTTT	CASKKEGAITGELFF
TRBV11-1	NA	NA	TRBJ2-2	TGTGCCAGCAGCCCCCGGCTTAGCCCGACCGGGGAGCTGTTTTTT	CASSPRLSPTGELFF
TRBV6-5	NA	NA	TRBJ1-6	TGTGCCAGCAGTCCGACCACAGGGACCCAGGGGTTTCGCCACTTT	CASSPTTGTQGFRHF
TRBV29-1	NA	NA	TRBJ1-5	TGCAGCGTTGGGGAGTTCAATCAGCCCCAGCATTTT	CSVGEFNQPQHF
TRBV5-1	NA	NA	TRBJ2-2	TGCGCCAGCAGCTTGGGCAGTCCGGACACCGGGGAGCTGTTTTTT	CASSLGSPDTGELFF
TRBV9	NA	NA	TRBJ2-7	TGTGCCAGCAGCGTAGAGGGGACGGAGACCTACGAGCAGTACTTC	CASSVEGTETYEQYF
TRBV6-5	NA	TRBD1	TRBJ1-2	TGTGCCAGCAGTTCTTACAGGGGCGCGGGAGGCTACACCTTC	CASSSYRGAGGYTF
TRBV10-3	NA	NA	TRBJ2-3	TGTGCCATCATGGGCAAGACGACAGATACGCAGTATTTT	CAIMGKTTDTQYF
TRBV11-2	NA	NA	TRBJ1-2	TGTGCCAGCAGCTTAGATCAGGCAGGATATTATGGCTACACCTTC	CASSLDQAGYYGYTF
TRBV5-1	NA	TRBD1	TRBJ1-1	TGCGCCAGCAGCCCCCTTACAAGGGGGCAAACTGAAGCTTTCTTT	CASSPLTRGQTEAFF
TRBV5-1	NA	NA	TRBJ1-2	TGCGCCAGCAGCTTGGATACAGGGCTGGGCTATGGCTACACCTTC	CASSLDTGLGYGYTF
TRBV5-1	NA	TRBD1	TRBJ2-5	TGCGCCAGCAGCTTGGTCAGGGGGCGCGAGACCCAGTACTTC	CASSLVRGRETQYF
TRBV11-2	NA	TRBD1	TRBJ2-5	TGTGCCAGCAGCCTTTCCGGGACAGGTATCCAAGAGACCCAGTACTTC	CASSLSGTGIQETQYF
TRBV27	NA	NA	TRBJ1-1	TGTGCCAGCAGTTCCCCGGGTGTTGCCACTGAAGCTTTCTTT	CASSSPGVATEAFF
TRBV11-3	NA	TRBD1	TRBJ1-1	TGTGCCAGCAGCACAGGGGAGGTGAACACTGAAGCTTTCTTT	CASSTGEVNTEAFF
TRBV6-6	NA	TRBD2	TRBJ2-1	TGTGCCAGCAGTCAACAGAGCGGGGGGGGAATCAATGAGCAGTTCTTC	CASSQQSGGGINEQFF
TRBV6-5	NA	TRBD1	TRBJ2-7	TGTGCCAGCAGTTATAACGGACAGGGCTACGAGCAGTACTTC	CASSYNGQGYEQYF
TRBV7-2	once	NA	TRBJ2-5	TGTGCCAGCAGCTCTAAACTTCTCCAAGAGACCCAGTACTTC	CASSSKLLQETQYF
TRBV6-2/TRBV6-3	NA	NA	TRBJ1-6	TGTGCCAGCAGTCTACCCGGGTGGGAGTCACCCCTCCACTTT	CASSLPGWESPLHF
TRBV30	NA	TRBD1	TRBJ2-1	TGTGCCTGGAGTGCCGACAGGGGCTCCTACAATGAGCAGTTCTTC	CAWSADRGSYNEQFF
TRBV9	NA	TRBD1	TRBJ1-2	TGTGCCAGCAGCGCGGGACAGCATGGCTACACCTTC	CASSAGQHGYTF
TRBV10-2	NA	TRBD1	TRBJ2-5	TGCGCCAGCAGTCGATTTCTTTTCGGGACAGGGGCAGAGACCCAGTACTTC	CASSRFLFGTGAETQYF
TRBV5-3	NA	NA	TRBJ1-4	TGTGCCAGAAGCCGGGAGAAGGGCGCAACTAATGAAAAACTGTTTTTT	CARSREKGATNEKLFF
TRBV7-2	NA	TRBD1	TRBJ2-7	TGTGCCAGCAGCGCCCAAGGGGGCGCGCCTTACGAGCAGTACTTC	CASSAQGGAPYEQYF
TRBV5-6	NA	TRBD1	TRBJ2-7	TGTGCCAGCAGCCTGCAGGGGGAGACCCACGAGCAGTACTTC	CASSLQGETHEQYF
TRBV11-2	NA	TRBD2	TRBJ2-2	TGTGCCAGCAGCTTACTAGAGGGACTAGCGGGGACATACACCGGGGAGCTGTTTTTT	CASSLLEGLAGTYTGELFF
TRBV10-3	few	NA	TRBJ2-5	TGTGCCATCAGTTCGGACTCTCCAAGGGGGACCCAGTACTTC	CAISSDSPRGTQYF
TRBV7-6	NA	NA	TRBJ1-4	TGTGCCAGCAGCCCCACCCGGACAGCTAATGAAAAACTGTTTTTT	CASSPTRTANEKLFF
TRBV19	NA	TRBD1	TRBJ2-2	TGTGCCAGTAGTTGGGACAGGGCGATACCCGGGGAGCTGTTTTTT	CASSWDRAIPGELFF
TRBV18	NA	TRBD1	TRBJ2-1	TGTGCCAGCTCACCACTCCCGGGACAGGGAGCTAATGAGCAGTTCTTC	CASSPLPGQGANEQFF
TRBV5-1	NA	TRBD1	TRBJ1-2	TGCGCCAGCAGCCCCGACAGGGCCCACTATGGCTACACCTTC	CASSPDRAHYGYTF